The clone carrying this T cell receptor beta chain showed up just a few times. This same CDR3 is encoded by further DNA sequences in the sample. V was cut by 0 bases and J by 0 bases, with 6 bases left in between. Per the germline V gene, CDR1 is SGHRS and CDR2 is YFSETQ. The CDR3 contains 14 residues. These data come from a study of blood T cell repertoires in COVID-19. About the research overall: COVID-19 samples from acute and convalescent phases originated in the United States, Italy and Spain. PBMCs, B-cell-depleted T cells, or T cells were the source of the cDNA or gDNA that made up the material.

Per the original data handling: The assay estimated nucleated cells by amplifying reference gene primers. Measured with immunoSEQ multiplex PCR; TCRdb has only the in-frame clones, and not every one. V and J calls and clone size follow that table, whereas D and trimming were derived from the DNA. The sample holds under 300,000 clones, 84% seen once. The sequence came from a woman in her thirties or forties who had recovered from COVID-19. This chain joins TRBV5-1 and TRBJ1-1; D unclear. The sequencing input was peripheral blood. CDR3 sequence reads: CASSLAGMNTEAFF. The CDR3 bases are TGCGCCAGCAGCTTGGCCGGTATGAACACTGAAGCTTTCTTT.